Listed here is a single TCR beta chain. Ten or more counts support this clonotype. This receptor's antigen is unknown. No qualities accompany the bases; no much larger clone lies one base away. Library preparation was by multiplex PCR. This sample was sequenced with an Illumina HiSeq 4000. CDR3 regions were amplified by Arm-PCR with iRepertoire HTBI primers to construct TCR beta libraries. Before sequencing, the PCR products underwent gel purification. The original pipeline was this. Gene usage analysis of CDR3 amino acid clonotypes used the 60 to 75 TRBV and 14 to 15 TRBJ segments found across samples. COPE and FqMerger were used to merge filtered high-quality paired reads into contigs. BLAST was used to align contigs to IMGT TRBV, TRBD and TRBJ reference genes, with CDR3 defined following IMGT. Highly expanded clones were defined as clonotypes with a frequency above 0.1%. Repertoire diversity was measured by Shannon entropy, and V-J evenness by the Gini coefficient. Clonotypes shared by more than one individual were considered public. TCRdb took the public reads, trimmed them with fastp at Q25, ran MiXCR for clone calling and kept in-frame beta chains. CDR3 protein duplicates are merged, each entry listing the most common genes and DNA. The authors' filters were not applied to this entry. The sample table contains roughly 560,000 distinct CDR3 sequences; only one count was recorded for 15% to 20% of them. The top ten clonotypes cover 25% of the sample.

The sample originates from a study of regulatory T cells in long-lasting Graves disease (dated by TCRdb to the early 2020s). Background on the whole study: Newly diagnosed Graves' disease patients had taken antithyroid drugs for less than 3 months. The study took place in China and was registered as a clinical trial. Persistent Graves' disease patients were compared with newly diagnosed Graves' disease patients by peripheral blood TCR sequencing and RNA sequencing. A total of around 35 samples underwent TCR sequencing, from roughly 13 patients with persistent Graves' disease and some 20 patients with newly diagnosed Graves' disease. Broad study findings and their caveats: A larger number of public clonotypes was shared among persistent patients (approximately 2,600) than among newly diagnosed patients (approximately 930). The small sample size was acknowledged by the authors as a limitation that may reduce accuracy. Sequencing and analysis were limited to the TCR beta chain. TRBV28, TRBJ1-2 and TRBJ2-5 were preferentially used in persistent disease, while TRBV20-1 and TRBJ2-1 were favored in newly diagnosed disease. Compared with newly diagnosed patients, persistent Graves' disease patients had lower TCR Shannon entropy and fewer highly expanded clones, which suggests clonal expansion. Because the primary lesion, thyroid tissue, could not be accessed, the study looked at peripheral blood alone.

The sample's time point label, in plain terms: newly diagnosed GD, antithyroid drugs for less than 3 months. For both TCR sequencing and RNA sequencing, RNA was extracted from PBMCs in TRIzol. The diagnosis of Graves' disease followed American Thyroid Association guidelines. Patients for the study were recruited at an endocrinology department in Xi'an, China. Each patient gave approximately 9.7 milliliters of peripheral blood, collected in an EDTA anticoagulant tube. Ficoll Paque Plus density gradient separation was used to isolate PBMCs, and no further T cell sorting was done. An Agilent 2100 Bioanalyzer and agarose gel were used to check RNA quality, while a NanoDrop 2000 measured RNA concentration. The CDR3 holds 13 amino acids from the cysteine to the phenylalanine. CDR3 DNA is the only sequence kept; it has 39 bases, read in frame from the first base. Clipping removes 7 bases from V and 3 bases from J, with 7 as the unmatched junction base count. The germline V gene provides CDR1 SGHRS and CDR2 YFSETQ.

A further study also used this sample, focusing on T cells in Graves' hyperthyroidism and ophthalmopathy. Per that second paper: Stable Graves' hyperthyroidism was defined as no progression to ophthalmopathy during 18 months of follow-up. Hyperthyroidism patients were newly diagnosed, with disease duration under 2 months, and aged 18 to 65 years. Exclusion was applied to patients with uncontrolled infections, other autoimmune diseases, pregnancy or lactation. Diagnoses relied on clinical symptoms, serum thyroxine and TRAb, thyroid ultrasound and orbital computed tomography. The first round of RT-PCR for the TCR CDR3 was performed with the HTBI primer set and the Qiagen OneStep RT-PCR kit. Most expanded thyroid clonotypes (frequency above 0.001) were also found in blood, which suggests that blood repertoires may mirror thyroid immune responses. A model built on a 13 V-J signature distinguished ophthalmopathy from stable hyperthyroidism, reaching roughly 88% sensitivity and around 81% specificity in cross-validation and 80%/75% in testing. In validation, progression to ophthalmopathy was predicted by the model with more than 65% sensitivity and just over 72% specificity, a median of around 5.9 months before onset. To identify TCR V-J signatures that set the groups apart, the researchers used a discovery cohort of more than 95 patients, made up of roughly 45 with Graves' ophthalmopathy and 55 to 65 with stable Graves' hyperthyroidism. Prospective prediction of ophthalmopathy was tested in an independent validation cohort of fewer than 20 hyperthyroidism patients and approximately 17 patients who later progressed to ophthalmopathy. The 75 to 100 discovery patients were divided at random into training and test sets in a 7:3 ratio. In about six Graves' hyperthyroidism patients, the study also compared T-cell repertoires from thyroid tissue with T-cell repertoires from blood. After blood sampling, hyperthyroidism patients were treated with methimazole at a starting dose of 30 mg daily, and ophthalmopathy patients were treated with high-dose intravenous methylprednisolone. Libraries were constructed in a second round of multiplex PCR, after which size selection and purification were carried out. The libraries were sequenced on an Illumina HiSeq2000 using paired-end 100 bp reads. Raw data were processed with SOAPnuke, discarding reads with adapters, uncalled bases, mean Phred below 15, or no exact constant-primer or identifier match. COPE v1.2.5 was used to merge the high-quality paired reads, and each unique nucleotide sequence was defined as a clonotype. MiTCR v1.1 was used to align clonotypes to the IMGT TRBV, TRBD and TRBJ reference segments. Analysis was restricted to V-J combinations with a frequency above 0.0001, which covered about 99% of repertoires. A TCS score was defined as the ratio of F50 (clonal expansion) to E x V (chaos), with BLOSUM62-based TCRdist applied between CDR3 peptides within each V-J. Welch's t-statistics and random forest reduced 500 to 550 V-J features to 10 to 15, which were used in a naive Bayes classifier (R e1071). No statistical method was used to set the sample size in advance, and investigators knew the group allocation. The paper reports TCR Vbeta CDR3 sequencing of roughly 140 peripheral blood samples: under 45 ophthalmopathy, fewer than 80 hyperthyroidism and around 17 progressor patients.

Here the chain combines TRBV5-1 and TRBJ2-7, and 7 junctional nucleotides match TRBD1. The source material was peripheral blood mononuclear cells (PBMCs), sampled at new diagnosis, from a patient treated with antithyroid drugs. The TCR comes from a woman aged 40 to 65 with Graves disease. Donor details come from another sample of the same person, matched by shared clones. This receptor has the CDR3 CASGRDRYYEQYF. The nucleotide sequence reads TGCGCCAGCGGCCGGGACAGATACTACGAGCAGTACTTC.